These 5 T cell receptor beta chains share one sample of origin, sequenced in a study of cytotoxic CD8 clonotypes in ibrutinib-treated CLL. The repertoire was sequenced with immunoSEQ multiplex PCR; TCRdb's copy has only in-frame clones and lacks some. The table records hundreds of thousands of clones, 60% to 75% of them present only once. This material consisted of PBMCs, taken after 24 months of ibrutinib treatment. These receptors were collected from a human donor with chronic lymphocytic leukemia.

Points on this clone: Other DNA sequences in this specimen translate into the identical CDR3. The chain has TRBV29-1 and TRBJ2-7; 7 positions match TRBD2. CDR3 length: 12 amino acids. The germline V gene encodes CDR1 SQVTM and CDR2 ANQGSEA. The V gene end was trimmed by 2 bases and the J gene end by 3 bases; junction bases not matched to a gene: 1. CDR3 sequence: CSVELADYEQYF. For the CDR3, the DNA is TGCAGCGTTGAACTAGCGGACTACGAGCAGTACTTC.

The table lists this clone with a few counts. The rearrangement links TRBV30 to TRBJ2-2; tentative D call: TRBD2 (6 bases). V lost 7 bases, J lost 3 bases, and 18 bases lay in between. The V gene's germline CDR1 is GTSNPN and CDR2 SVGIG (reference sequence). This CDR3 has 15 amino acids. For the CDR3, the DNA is TGTGCCTCCTCCCGACTAGAGGCGTACACCGGGGAGCTGTTTTTT. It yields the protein CASSRLEAYTGELFF.

CDR3 loop: CASSLEGRITDTQYF. CDR3 sequence (DNA): TGTGCCAGCAGCCTCGAGGGCCGGATAACAGATACGCAGTATTTT. V and J are TRBV9 and TRBJ2-3; TRBD2 might be the D (5 bases). There are 15 residues in the CDR3. The V gene lost 4 bases and the J gene lost 3 bases, with 15 bases spanning the gap. The V gene's germline CDR1 is SGDLS and CDR2 YYNGEE.

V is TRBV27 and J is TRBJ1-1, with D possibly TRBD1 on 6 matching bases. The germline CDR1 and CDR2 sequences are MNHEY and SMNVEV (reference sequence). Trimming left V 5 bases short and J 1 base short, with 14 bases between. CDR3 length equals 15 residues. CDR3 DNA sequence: TGTGCCAGCAGTCTCATACCGGACAGGAACACTGAAGCTTTCTTT. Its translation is CASSLIPDRNTEAFF.

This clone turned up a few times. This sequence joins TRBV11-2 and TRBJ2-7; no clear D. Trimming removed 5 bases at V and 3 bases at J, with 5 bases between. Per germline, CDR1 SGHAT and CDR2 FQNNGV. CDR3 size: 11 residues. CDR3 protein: CASSTHYEQYF. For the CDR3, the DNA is TGTGCCAGCAGCACCCACTACGAGCAGTACTTC.